A single T cell receptor (beta chain) is shown here with its context. This sample was taken from a study of blood T cell repertoires in COVID-19. The CDR3 runs to 11 residues. V was trimmed by 4 bases and J by 7 bases, leaving 8 bases between them. CDR1 is SGHRS, CDR2 YFSETQ, per germline. Clones were sequenced by immunoSEQ multiplex PCR, and TCRdb holds only the in-frame ones, with some missing. The data show over 250,000 clones, with roughly 85% seen just once and 5% to 6.5% held by the top ten. Material for sequencing was peripheral blood. The sequence derives from a man aged 45-60 years with active or convalescent COVID-19. The gene calls are TRBV5-1 and TRBJ1-1, with D unclear. The CDR3 region is CASSGGLEAFF. The CDR3 coding sequence is TGCGCCAGCAGCGGCGGACTTGAAGCTTTCTTT.